These 23 T cell receptor beta chains originate from one sample sequenced in a study of CD8 T cells in ankylosing spondylitis. These receptors are not linked to any known antigen. TCRdb analysed the 5' RACE reads with MiXCR anew, one entry per CDR3 protein. The sample consists of roughly 700,000 distinct CDR3 sequences, 15% to 20% of them appearing once. General study findings and limits: Within ankylosing spondylitis blood, a TCR beta motif made up of seven to nine highly homologous variants appeared to be characteristic.

The source material was blood, either unsorted or a sorted T cell fraction (not recorded which). The receptors derive from a male donor with ankylosing spondylitis.

This clonotype has a handful of counts. The DNA of the CDR3 is TGCAGCGTTGAGTCCGACAGGGACTACGAGCAGTACTTC. Translated: CSVESDRDYEQYF. The V call is TRBV29-1, the J call TRBJ2-7, with 7 bases lining up with TRBD1. Losses at the gene ends were 3 bases for V and 3 bases for J; bases not matched to a gene: 5. Germline CDR1 reads SQVTM; CDR2 reads ANQGSEA. The CDR3 consists of 13 residues.

This clonotype occurred once. The V call is TRBV5-1, the J call TRBJ2-2; 10 bases are a match to TRBD1. Germline trimming cut 3 bases from V and 2 bases from J; bases unmatched to any gene: 4. Germline V gene lookup returns CDR1 SGHRS and CDR2 YFSETQ. The CDR3 spans 16 residues. DNA for the CDR3: TGCGCCAGCAGCTCTGGGACAGGGGCCAACACCGGGGAGCTGTTTTTT. Translated, it gives CASSSGTGANTGELFF.

The V call is TRBV18, the J call TRBJ1-5; D gene unclear. The CDR3 loop spans 15 amino acids. The V end lost 6 bases, the J end lost 6 bases, and 18 bases lay between the germline ends. Per germline, CDR1 KGHSH and CDR2 LQKENI. The CDR3 DNA reads TGTGCCAGCTCGCCTACGGACGATCCTGGTCAGCCCCAGCATTTT. Its protein product is CASSPTDDPGQPQHF.

There are a few counts of this clonotype. The V gene is TRBV15, the J gene TRBJ1-5; 7 bases line up with TRBD1. The CDR3 has 19 residues. From germline, CDR1 is LNHNV and CDR2 YYDKDF (reference sequence). V gave up 1 base and J gave up 3 bases; unmatched junction bases: 15. CDR3 sequence reads: CATSRGRDSDERFNQPQHF. CDR3 DNA sequence: TGTGCCACCAGCAGAGGAAGGGACAGTGATGAGAGGTTCAATCAGCCCCAGCATTTT. Based on the CDR3 plus reference TRBV15 and TRBJ1-5, the full variable domain is DAMVIQNPRYQVTQFGKPVTLSCSQTLNHNVMYWYQQKSSQAPKLLFHYYDKDFNNEADTPDNFQSRRPNTSFCFLDIRSPGLGDTAMYLCATSRGRDSDERFNQPQHFGDGTRLSIL.

The chain employs TRBV25-1 and TRBJ1-2; D is undetermined. V was shortened by 6 bases and J by 4 bases, with 15 bases between the two germline ends. The CDR3 contains 14 residues. CDR1 MGHDK and CDR2 SYGVNS come from the germline V gene. The chain's CDR3 is CASRSELYTYGYTF. The DNA of the CDR3 is TGTGCCAGCAGGTCGGAACTCTATACCTATGGCTACACCTTC.

This clonotype has more than one count but fewer than ten. The chain recombines TRBV7-6 with TRBJ2-1; maybe TRBD2 (6 bases). The germline CDR1 and CDR2 sequences are SGHVS and FNYEAQ. V lost 6 bases and J lost 5, with 14 bases in between. This CDR3 has 14 residues. The CDR3 nucleotides are TGTGCCAGCAGACTAGCCCCGGCACACAATGAGCAGTTCTTC. Protein: CASRLAPAHNEQFF.

The gene calls are TRBV28 and TRBJ1-2, with 8 bases identical to TRBD1. After removal of 4 bases from V and 6 bases from J, the junction contained 10 bases not matched to a gene. Germline CDR1 is MDHEN and CDR2 is SYDVKM. The CDR3 has 15 amino acids. CDR3 DNA: TGTGCCAGCAGTTCATTAACACAGGGGGACGATGGCTACACCTTC. Its protein is CASSSLTQGDDGYTF.

This chain uses TRBV4-2 with TRBJ2-3, with TRBD2 matching 7 bases. This CDR3 is built from 15 residues. The germline V gene encodes CDR1 LGHNA and CDR2 YNFKEQ. V lost 0 bases and J lost 5; bases outside the gene matches: 5. CDR3 sequence reads: CASSQERERKDTQYF. The CDR3 DNA sequence: TGTGCCAGCAGCCAAGAGCGGGAGAGGAAAGATACGCAGTATTTT.

This chain joins TRBV11-2 and TRBJ2-2; TRBD1 agrees at 9 bases. The junction had 7 bases not matched to a gene; V was cut back by 5 bases and J by 6 bases. The CDR3 consists of 15 residues. From germline, CDR1 is SGHAT and CDR2 FQNNGV. CDR3 sequence (DNA): TGTGCCAGCAGCCAGGGGACAGGGATCGCCGGGGAGCTGTTTTTT. Translation gives CASSQGTGIAGELFF.

This sequence joins TRBV7-9 and TRBJ1-2; TRBD1 aligns across 8 bases. This CDR3 spans 16 amino acids. The V gene end was trimmed by 4 bases and the J gene end by 4 bases; junction bases not matched to a gene: 11. The germline V gene has CDR1 SEHNR and CDR2 FQNEAQ (reference sequence). The CDR3 sequence: CASSSLTGQGSYGYTF. CDR3 DNA: TGTGCCAGCAGCTCCCTTACTGGACAGGGCAGCTATGGCTACACCTTC.

A few counts support this clonotype. The J gene is TRBJ2-1, the V gene TRBV6-6; D is tentatively TRBD1 or TRBD2 (6 bases each). The germline gives CDR1 MNHNY, CDR2 SVGAGI (reference sequence). The CDR3 is made up of 12 amino acids. The germline V and J ends were trimmed by 8 bases and 8 bases, with 13 bases remaining between them. Written as DNA, the CDR3 is TGTGCCAGCGGGATAGGGGGGTATGAGCAGTTCTTC. This sequence encodes CASGIGGYEQFF.

This clonotype was seen only a few times. This chain joins TRBV28 and TRBJ2-3; D perhaps matches TRBD2 (5 bases). This CDR3 has 15 residues. V was trimmed by 11 bases and J by 5 bases, leaving 23 bases between them. Looked up from germline, CDR1 is MDHEN and CDR2 is SYDVKM. The CDR3 DNA reads as TGTGCCGGAATGGGCAGGACGCCGGGAAAAGATACGCAGTATTTT. Residues: CAGMGRTPGKDTQYF.

A few counts support this clonotype. The chain links TRBV7-3 to TRBJ2-1; D is unclear. Trimming left V 2 bases short and J 2 bases short, with 10 bases between. This CDR3 is 15 amino acids long. Germline V gene sequence: CDR1 SGHTA, CDR2 FQGTGA. Written as DNA, the CDR3 is TGTGCCAGCAGCTTAGTGGGCAGCGCCTACAATGAGCAGTTCTTC. Translating it yields CASSLVGSAYNEQFF.

To note about this clonotype: One end of the junction varies from germline; a read error may be responsible. The chain uses TRBV12-3 or TRBV12-4 and TRBJ2-7; tentative D call: TRBD1 (5 bases). This CDR3 has 14 amino acids. The CDR3 DNA reads TGTGCCAGCAGTTTCAAGGGGCCCTCCAACGAGCAGTACTTC. It specifies CASSFKGPSNEQYF.

V usage is TRBV11-2 and J usage is TRBJ2-3; possible D gene TRBD2, 6 bases. Germline CDR1 and CDR2: SGHAT and FQNNGV. Between the trimmed V and J ends, which lost 5 bases and 0 bases, there was a span of 30 bases. CDR3 length: 21 residues. The CDR3: CASSVGDFPSRWKSSTDTQYF. CDR3 bases: TGTGCCAGCAGCGTCGGGGACTTCCCTAGCAGATGGAAATCTAGCACAGATACGCAGTATTTT. The full variable domain, with the rest looked up from reference TRBV11-2 and TRBJ2-3, is EAGVAQSPRYKIIEKRQSVAFWCNPISGHATLYWYQQILGQGPKLLIQFQNNGVVDDSQLPKDRFSAERLKGVDSTLKIQPAKLEDSAVYLCASSVGDFPSRWKSSTDTQYFGPGTRLTVL.

In this sample, this clonotype turned up a few times. The chain joins TRBV27 to TRBJ2-7, with a tentative D call TRBD2 (5 bases). The V end was cut by 6 bases, the J end by 4 bases, with 13 bases between. Germline CDR1 reads MNHEY; CDR2 reads SMNVEV (reference sequence). This CDR3 contains 13 residues. CDR3 residues: CASSQPPGYEQYF. CDR3 in DNA: TGTGCCAGCAGCCAGCCTCCGGGGTACGAGCAGTACTTC.

This clonotype has more than one count but fewer than ten. The chain employs TRBV5-1 and TRBJ2-7; a weak D match, TRBD1 (5 bases). From germline, CDR1 is SGHRS and CDR2 YFSETQ. The CDR3 consists of 14 residues. Trimming stripped 2 bases from V and 5 bases from J, with 14 bases between. DNA for the CDR3: TGCGCCAGCAGCTTCATAATAGGGGCCAACGAGCAGTACTTC. It encodes CASSFIIGANEQYF.

In its sample, this clonotype was seen a few times. The CDR3 nucleotides read TGCGCCAGCAGCCAAGTGGAGGCAGGGGGCGCCTATGGCTACACCTTC. Translating it yields CASSQVEAGGAYGYTF. J is TRBJ1-2 and V is TRBV4-1, with 8 bases aligning to TRBD1. Germline CDR1 and CDR2: MGHRA and YSYEKL. This CDR3 contains 16 residues. Unmatched junction bases numbered 8, after V lost 1 base and J lost 4 bases.

This clonotype was seen a handful of times. CDR3 loop: CASSTNTNTGELFF. The CDR3 DNA sequence: TGTGCCAGCAGCACCAACACGAACACCGGGGAGCTGTTTTTT. The genes are TRBV12-3 or TRBV12-4 and TRBJ2-2; D is undetermined. The CDR3 is 14 amino acids. The V end lost 6 bases, the J end lost 0 bases, and 8 bases lay between the germline ends.

The J gene is TRBJ2-1, the V gene TRBV15; 7 positions match TRBD1. The germline gives CDR1 LNHNV, CDR2 YYDKDF (reference sequence). This CDR3 has 17 residues. V lost 3 bases to trimming and J lost 0 bases; unmatched junction nucleotides: 8. The CDR3 DNA is TGTGCCACCAGCAGCCAAGGGACAGCGAACTCCTACAATGAGCAGTTCTTC. Its protein is CATSSQGTANSYNEQFF. Together with reference TRBV15 and TRBJ2-1, the CDR3 gives the full variable domain: DAMVIQNPRYQVTQFGKPVTLSCSQTLNHNVMYWYQQKSSQAPKLLFHYYDKDFNNEADTPDNFQSRRPNTSFCFLDIRSPGLGDTAMYLCATSSQGTANSYNEQFFGPGTRLTVL.

This sequence joins TRBV9 and TRBJ2-1, with 9 bases matching TRBD1. Germline V lookup: CDR1 SGDLS, CDR2 YYNGEE. The CDR3 is 17 residues long. J lost 5 bases, V lost 3 bases, and 12 bases had no gene match. The CDR3 region has the DNA TGTGCCAGCAGCGCGCCCCTCCGGGACAGGGTCCACAATGAGCAGTTCTTC. Its protein is CASSAPLRDRVHNEQFF.

The chain uses TRBV29-1 and TRBJ2-5; TRBD2 agrees at 9 bases. This CDR3 region has 14 residues. CDR1 and CDR2 (germline): SQVTM, ANQGSEA. The V gene end was trimmed by 4 bases and the J gene end by 3 bases; junction bases not matched to a gene: 6. The CDR3 DNA follows: TGCAGCGTTGTCGGGCGGGGGGGCGAAGAGACCCAGTACTTC. Protein: CSVVGRGGEETQYF.

V is TRBV20-1 and J is TRBJ1-2; TRBD1 matches at 9 bases. The CDR3 extends over 14 amino acids. CDR1 DFQATT and CDR2 SNEGSKA come from the germline V gene (reference sequence). V shed 0 bases, J shed 7 bases, and the junction held 6 bases outside the gene matches. The CDR3 reads CSAREGQGLRGYTF. The CDR3 nucleotides read TGCAGTGCTAGAGAGGGACAGGGCTTGCGTGGCTACACCTTC.